The 8 T cell receptor beta chains listed next were all sequenced from one sample in a study of cytomegalovirus exposure and HLA in healthy donors. In the PCR, 60 Vbeta and 13 Jbeta primers were used. Assay used: immunoSEQ multiplex PCR; TCRdb lists only in-frame clones, some missing. This table holds approximately 80,000 clones, about 77% found once. The source material was PBMCs. These receptors originate from a man aged 55 to 70 in good health and CMV-seronegative.

CDR3 nucleotide sequence: TGTGCCAGCAGGCGGACAGGGGTTTATGGCTACACCTTC. Amino acids: CASRRTGVYGYTF. The rearrangement joins TRBV7-8 to TRBJ1-2, with 9 bases aligning to TRBD1. The CDR3 contains 13 residues. Germline V gives CDR1 SGHVS, CDR2 FQNEAQ. V was pared by 6 bases and J by 5 bases, with 4 bases of the junction left unmatched.

The rearrangement joins TRBV28 to TRBJ1-1; possibly TRBD1 for D (5 bases). Germline V gives CDR1 MDHEN, CDR2 SYDVKM. There are 14 residues in the CDR3. Trimming removed 1 base at V and 5 bases at J, with 11 bases between. The CDR3 DNA is TGTGCCAGCAGTTTATCCAGGGTTGCAACTGAAGCTTTCTTT. This encodes CASSLSRVATEAFF.

As concerns this clone: The junction differs from germline at one of its ends, possibly a read error. This rearrangement joins TRBV5-1 to TRBJ2-1; 8 bases match TRBD2. This CDR3 has 12 amino acids. Germline V lookup: CDR1 SGHRS, CDR2 YFSETQ. The CDR3 DNA reads TGCGCCAGCTCCCCTGGGGGGGGACTAGGGCTCTTC. This codes for CASSPGGGLGLF.

The V and J genes are TRBV7-2 and TRBJ2-3; TRBD2 agrees at 7 bases. The J segment lost 3 bases and the V segment lost 5 bases, leaving 8 bases of the junction unmatched. The length of the CDR3 is 15 residues. Germline values: CDR1 SGHTA, CDR2 FQGNSA. CDR3 region: CASSLQRGETDTQYF. The CDR3 region has the DNA TGTGCCAGCAGCCTACAGCGGGGCGAAACAGATACGCAGTATTTT.

The chain employs TRBV18 and TRBJ1-1; TRBD1 is a possible D gene (5 bases). Looked up from germline, CDR1 is KGHSH and CDR2 is LQKENI. Trimming took 6 bases from V and 6 from J, leaving 14 bases between them. CDR3 length: 13 amino acids. CDR3 sequence: CASSSNGGAEAFF. The CDR3 bases are TGTGCCAGCTCCTCCAACGGGGGGGCTGAAGCTTTCTTT.

To note about this clone: One end of the junction varies from germline; a read error may be responsible. The V call is TRBV4-1, the J call TRBJ2-5; 13 bases map to TRBD2. The germline V gene has CDR1 MGHRA and CDR2 YSYEKL. The CDR3 extends over 16 amino acids. In DNA form, the CDR3 reads TGCGCCAGCAGCAAAGAGAGGACTAGCGGGGGTGAGACCCAGTACTTC. It yields the protein CASSKERTSGGETQYF.

The rearrangement links TRBV6-1 to TRBJ2-1; TRBD2 might be the D (5 bases). The CDR3 is made up of 15 amino acids. Germline loops: CDR1 MNHNS, CDR2 SASEGT. The V and J ends lost 2 bases and 5 bases respectively, with 13 bases between them. The DNA for the CDR3 is TGTGCCAGCAGTGAATTCGGTCGGGGAAACAATGAGCAGTTCTTC. It encodes CASSEFGRGNNEQFF.

The chain links TRBV19 to TRBJ1-2, with 8 bases lining up with TRBD1. The CDR3 covers 19 residues. V was clipped by 0 bases and J by 3 bases; unmatched bases: 15. Looked up from germline, CDR1 is LNHDA and CDR2 is SQIVND (reference sequence). The CDR3, as DNA: TGTGCCAGTAGTATAGATCGGCGGCAGGGGGCCCTCTCCTACTATGGCTACACCTTC. It translates to CASSIDRRQGALSYYGYTF.